The next 3 T cell receptor beta chains were all read from a single sample in a study of blood T cell repertoires in COVID-19. Clones were sequenced by immunoSEQ multiplex PCR, and TCRdb holds only the in-frame ones, with some missing. Here the sample spans 430,000 or so clones, around 89% being singletons. The specimen sequenced was PBMCs or T cells enriched from blood (not recorded which). The receptors originated from a woman in her thirties or forties who had recovered from COVID-19.

This chain connects TRBV29-1 to TRBJ2-1, with a weak D call TRBD2 (6 bases). Deletions cut 4 bases from V and 9 bases from J, with 13 bases between. The CDR3 extends over 12 amino acids. Per germline, CDR1 SQVTM and CDR2 ANQGSEA. The CDR3 loop is CSVGRDLAEQFF. CDR3 DNA sequence: TGCAGCGTTGGGAGGGATTTGGCTGAGCAGTTCTTC.

This clone was recorded once. The chain links TRBV9 to TRBJ2-5; 12 nucleotides line up with TRBD2. Germline V gene sequence: CDR1 SGDLS, CDR2 YYNGEE. V trimming: 1 base; J trimming: 4 bases; junction bases outside the gene matches: 14. The CDR3 is made up of 19 amino acids. CDR3 sequence (DNA): TGTGCCAGCAGCGTACGTCCCGGACTAGCGGGATTGAGGGGAGAGACCCAGTACTTC. This sequence encodes CASSVRPGLAGLRGETQYF.

This clone was picked up one time. V and J are TRBV27 and TRBJ1-2, with 8 bases that match TRBD1. Germline V gene lookup returns CDR1 MNHEY and CDR2 SMNVEV (reference sequence). The CDR3 consists of 15 residues. With 5 bases clipped from V and 6 bases from J, the junction kept 11 bases outside the gene matches. The CDR3 loop is CASSPLDRVGDGYTF. In nucleotides, the CDR3 is TGTGCCAGCAGTCCCCTGGACAGGGTAGGCGATGGCTACACCTTC.